This T cell receptor (beta chain) originates from a study of T cell repertoires in cytomegalovirus infection. About the research overall: Recently identified HLA-C-restricted CMV epitopes and well-studied HLA-B-restricted CMV epitopes were used by the study. Indications of both CMV infection and matching HLA type were provided by public TCR beta signatures. The study's findings and limits: Within the response measured ex vivo, HLA-C-restricted CMV-specific TCR beta clonotypes were dominant.

V trimming: 7 bases; J trimming: 5 bases; junction bases outside the gene matches: 13. CDR1 and CDR2 from the germline V gene are LNHDA and SQIVND (reference sequence). CDR3 size: 16 residues. TCRdb fed the reads into MiXCR, producing one record per CDR3 protein. The profile shows fewer than 900,000 distinct CDR3 sequences, roughly 28% of them singletons. This clonotype was seen a few times. What it binds is unknown. Sequenced here: cultured CD8+ T cells from PBMCs, sampled from culture after CMV antigen stimulation. The TCR originated in a human donor in good health (CMV status not recorded). Some clones in this sample may be carry-over from other donors' samples. The V gene is TRBV19, the J gene TRBJ2-2; 7 positions match TRBD1. The CDR3 bases are TGTGCCAGTAATAGGAACAGGGGCCTCGGAACCGGGGAGCTGTTTTTT. Translation: CASNRNRGLGTGELFF.